These 20 T cell receptor beta chains were all obtained from the same sample, sequenced in a study of control samples from healthy donors and cancer patients (dated by TCRdb to 2020 to 2022). Library construction relied on the immunoSEQ multiplex PCR assay. In TCRdb, the immuneACCESS table is reduced to in-frame sequences with V and J assigned. These tables do not hold every clone; where another copy was compared, an unresolved V gene accounts for under half, and the others remain unexplained. The sample table shows roughly 120,000 clones, and about 94% are seen once. The ten largest clones add up to 3.6% of the sample. Sequenced input: blood. Receptors were obtained from a man in his thirties or forties in good health.

V usage is TRBV12-3 or TRBV12-4 and J usage is TRBJ1-2; 9 bases fit TRBD1. This CDR3 has 13 residues. The J segment lost 5 bases and the V segment lost 6 bases, leaving 4 bases of the junction unmatched. Written as DNA, the CDR3 is TGTGCCAGCAGGACAGGGGGAGGGTATGGCTACACCTTC. Protein: CASRTGGGYGYTF.

This clone was seen only once. This chain joins TRBV5-6 and TRBJ1-2, with 8 bases identical to TRBD1. This CDR3 has 13 residues. Germline CDR1 is SGHDT and CDR2 is YYEEEE. The J segment lost 8 bases and the V segment lost 0 bases, leaving 3 bases of the junction unmatched. CDR3 nucleotide sequence: TGTGCCAGCAGCTTGGTAGGGGACAGGGGCTACACCTTC. Encoded protein: CASSLVGDRGYTF.

By share, this clone counts as medium-sized. The chain uses TRBV4-2 and TRBJ2-6; TRBD2 is a possible D gene (6 bases). CDR3 length equals 16 residues. V was trimmed by 0 bases and J by 1 base, leaving 7 bases between them. Germline V gives CDR1 LGHNA, CDR2 YNFKEQ. CDR3 protein: CASSQDGSSGANVLTF. The CDR3 region has the DNA TGTGCCAGCAGCCAAGACGGGAGTTCTGGGGCCAACGTCCTGACTTTC.

The gene calls are TRBV2 and TRBJ1-6; no clear D. Germline values: CDR1 SNHLY, CDR2 FYNNEI. The CDR3 is 12 amino acids. Trimming removed 9 bases at V and 10 bases at J, with 13 bases between. In nucleotides, the CDR3 is TGTGCCAGGGGGAGGGCCGGCTCACCCCTCCACTTT. Its translation: CARGRAGSPLHF.

The genes are TRBV2 and TRBJ1-5; D is ambiguous. V was clipped by 3 bases and J by 3 bases, with 15 bases between them. Germline-derived CDR1 and CDR2 are SNHLY and FYNNEI. The CDR3 extends over 16 amino acids. The CDR3 loop reads CASSDLGYSTNQPQHF. DNA of the CDR3: TGTGCCAGCAGTGATTTAGGATACAGTACCAATCAGCCCCAGCATTTT.

This chain joins TRBV25-1 and TRBJ1-4, with unresolved D. The CDR3 length is 15 residues. Deletions cut 2 bases from V and 0 bases from J, with 7 bases between. CDR1 is MGHDK and CDR2 is SYGVNS in the germline V gene. The CDR3 nucleotides are TGTGCCAGCAGTGAAAGGGTTGCAACTAATGAAAAACTGTTTTTT. Protein product: CASSERVATNEKLFF.

This rearrangement joins TRBV7-9 to TRBJ2-1, with D hard to call. This CDR3 has 17 residues. V lost 1 base and J 5 bases, leaving 18 bases between the germline ends. Germline V gene data show CDR1 as SEHNR and CDR2 as FQNEAQ (reference sequence). The CDR3 reads CASSLEFGGLNNNEQFF. The DNA of the CDR3 is TGTGCCAGCAGCTTAGAATTCGGCGGCCTTAATAACAATGAGCAGTTCTTC.

The V gene is TRBV24-1, the J gene TRBJ2-2; 14 bases agree with TRBD2. The CDR3 is 19 residues long. Per germline, CDR1 KGHDR and CDR2 SFDVKD. Germline trimming cut 0 bases from V and 5 bases from J; bases unmatched to any gene: 7. CDR3 DNA: TGTGCCACCAGTGATTTGACGGGACTAGCGGGGGCCAGGACCGGGGAGCTGTTTTTT. Its protein is CATSDLTGLAGARTGELFF.

The rearrangement uses TRBV28 and TRBJ2-7, with D possibly being TRBD2 (6 bases). Trimming removed 11 bases from V and 2 bases from J, with 16 bases in between. This CDR3 is 13 amino acids long. Germline CDR1 MDHEN, CDR2 SYDVKM. The CDR3 region is CASEGGVPYEQYF. The CDR3 DNA is TGTGCCTCCGAAGGAGGGGTTCCCTACGAGCAGTACTTC.

The chain employs TRBV9 and TRBJ2-2; D gene uncertain. V lost 0 bases and J 1 base, leaving 4 bases between the germline ends. This CDR3 region has 14 residues. Germline loops: CDR1 SGDLS, CDR2 YYNGEE. The CDR3 region is CASSVGLNTGELFF. CDR3 DNA sequence: TGTGCCAGCAGCGTAGGCCTGAACACCGGGGAGCTGTTTTTT.

The chain carries TRBV19 and TRBJ1-4; no clear D. The CDR3 has 14 amino acids. Germline values: CDR1 LNHDA, CDR2 SQIVND (reference sequence). Trimming pared 3 bases from V and 6 bases from J, leaving 11 bases between. The CDR3: CASSILVSDEKLFF. The CDR3 nucleotides are TGTGCCAGTAGTATTTTGGTTTCTGATGAAAAACTGTTTTTT.

V gene TRBV13 combines with J gene TRBJ2-4; D is perhaps TRBD1 (5 bases). The germline gives CDR1 PRHDT, CDR2 FYEKMQ (reference sequence). V was shortened by 5 bases and J by 6 bases, with 17 bases between the two germline ends. CDR3 length equals 15 residues. The CDR3 DNA is TGTGCCAGCAGCCGACAGTCCCCAAGAGGAAACATTCAGTACTTC. Protein product: CASSRQSPRGNIQYF.

The rearrangement joins TRBV5-6 to TRBJ1-1; D may be TRBD1 (5 bases). Trimming pared 4 bases from V and 4 bases from J, leaving 11 bases between. The germline V gene has CDR1 SGHDT and CDR2 YYEEEE. CDR3 size: 13 residues. The CDR3 reads CASSDWGGTEAFF. The CDR3 DNA is TGTGCCAGCAGCGATTGGGGGGGCACTGAAGCTTTCTTT.

The V and J genes are TRBV3-1 (or the pseudogene TRBV3-2) and TRBJ1-1; TRBD1 might be the D (5 bases). The V gene lost 3 bases and the J gene lost 1 base, with 9 bases spanning the gap. Germline V CDR1 and CDR2: LGHDT, YNNKEL (reference sequence). The CDR3 has 14 residues. This CDR3 reads CASSQPRGNTEAFF. DNA for the CDR3: TGTGCCAGCAGCCAGCCTAGGGGGAACACTGAAGCTTTCTTT.

The J gene is TRBJ2-7, the V gene TRBV5-4, with 7 positions matching TRBD1. With V trimmed by 4 bases and J by 5 bases, 6 bases remained unmatched. The CDR3 loop spans 13 amino acids. Germline CDR1 SGHNT, CDR2 YYREEE (reference sequence). DNA of the CDR3: TGTGCCAGCAGCACAGACAGGGCCCACGAGCAGTACTTC. Protein sequence: CASSTDRAHEQYF.

The chain is built from TRBV7-6 and TRBJ2-7; 8 bases are shared with TRBD2. Germline CDR1 and CDR2: SGHVS and FNYEAQ. V shed 2 bases, J shed 2 bases, and the junction held 8 bases outside the gene matches. The CDR3 has 16 amino acids. The CDR3 is CASSLNPGGRPYEQYF. CDR3 sequence (DNA): TGTGCCAGCAGCTTAAACCCGGGGGGGCGCCCCTACGAGCAGTACTTC.

This chain joins TRBV19 and TRBJ2-2; 13 nucleotides line up with TRBD2. From germline, CDR1 is LNHDA and CDR2 SQIVND (reference sequence). The trim removed 5 bases at V and 6 bases at J, leaving 9 bases unmatched. This CDR3 region has 17 residues. The DNA of the CDR3 is TGTGCCAGTAGTCCCTGGGCCACTAGCGGGGGGGCCGGGGAGCTGTTTTTT. Translating gives CASSPWATSGGAGELFF.

The V call is TRBV7-9, the J call TRBJ1-2; maybe TRBD1 (5 bases). Trimming took off 0 bases at V and 7 bases at J, with 12 bases between the two ends. The germline V gene encodes CDR1 SEHNR and CDR2 FQNEAQ (reference sequence). The CDR3 extends over 14 amino acids. The DNA for the CDR3 is TGTGCCAGCAGCTTAGCGGAGGGGTTGGCTGGCTACACCTTC. Translated, it gives CASSLAEGLAGYTF. The full variable domain, completed using reference TRBV7-9 and TRBJ1-2, is DTGVSQNPRHKITKRGQNVTFRCDPISEHNRLYWYRQTLGQGPEFLTYFQNEAQLEKSRLLSDRFSAERPKGSFSTLEIQRTEQGDSAMYLCASSLAEGLAGYTFGSGTRLTVV.

The chain joins TRBV5-4 to TRBJ2-2, with a weak D call TRBD1 (5 bases). Trimming removed 3 bases at V and 4 bases at J, with 10 bases between. This CDR3 comprises 14 residues. The germline CDR1 and CDR2 sequences are SGHNT and YYREEE (reference sequence). The DNA for the CDR3 is TGTGCCAGCAGCTCAAGGACATTCACCGGGGAGCTGTTTTTT. This codes for CASSSRTFTGELFF.

The chain has TRBV19 and TRBJ1-2; D is uncertain. Per the germline V gene, CDR1 is LNHDA and CDR2 is SQIVND (reference sequence). Trimming cost V 4 bases and J 4 bases, with 16 bases left between them. The CDR3 sequence is 15 residues long. CDR3 DNA: TGTGCCAGTAGTACAGCGGACGATGGGAGCTATGGCTACACCTTC. This codes for CASSTADDGSYGYTF.